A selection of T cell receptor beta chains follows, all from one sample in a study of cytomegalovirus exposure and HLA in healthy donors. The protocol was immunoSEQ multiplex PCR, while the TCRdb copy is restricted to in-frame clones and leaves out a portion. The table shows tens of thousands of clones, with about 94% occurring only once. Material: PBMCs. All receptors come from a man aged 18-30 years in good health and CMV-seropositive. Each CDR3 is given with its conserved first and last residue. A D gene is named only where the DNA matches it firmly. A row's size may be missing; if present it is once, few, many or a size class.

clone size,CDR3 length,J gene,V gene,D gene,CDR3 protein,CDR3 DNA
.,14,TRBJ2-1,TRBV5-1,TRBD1,CASSLEGTDNEQFF,TGCGCCAGCAGCTTGGAGGGGACAGACAATGAGCAGTTCTTC
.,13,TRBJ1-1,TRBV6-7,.,CASAGTSNTEAFF,TGTGCCAGCGCGGGCACCTCGAACACTGAAGCTTTCTTT
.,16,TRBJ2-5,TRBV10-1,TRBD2,CASSESIAGVLETQYF,TGCGCCAGCAGTGAGTCGATAGCGGGAGTTCTTGAGACCCAGTACTTC
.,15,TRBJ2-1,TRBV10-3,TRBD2,CAISEGRDSYNEQFF,TGTGCCATCAGTGAGGGGAGGGACTCCTACAATGAGCAGTTCTTC
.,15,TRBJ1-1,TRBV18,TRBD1,CASSPRQGRETEAFF,TGTGCCAGCTCACCCAGACAGGGTCGGGAGACTGAAGCTTTCTTT
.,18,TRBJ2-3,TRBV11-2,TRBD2,CASSSRGLAGHSTDTQYF,TGTGCCAGCAGCTCCCGGGGACTAGCGGGCCATAGCACAGATACGCAGTATTTT
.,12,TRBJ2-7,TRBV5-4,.,CATSRGINEQYF,TGTGCCACGTCCCGGGGGATTAACGAGCAGTACTTC
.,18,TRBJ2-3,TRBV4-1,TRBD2,CASSQDLGLVRGTDTQYF,TGCGCCAGCAGCCAAGATTTGGGACTAGTAAGGGGCACAGATACGCAGTATTTT
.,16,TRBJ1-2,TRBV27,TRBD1,CASRPGQGITNYGYTF,TGTGCCAGCAGACCGGGACAGGGGATCACTAACTATGGCTACACCTTC
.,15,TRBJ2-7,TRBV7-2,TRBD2,CASSRLAGNSYEQYF,TGTGCCAGCAGCAGGCTAGCGGGCAATTCCTACGAGCAGTACTTC
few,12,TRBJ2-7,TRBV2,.,CASRQGGYEQYF,TGTGCCAGCCGACAGGGAGGCTACGAGCAGTACTTC
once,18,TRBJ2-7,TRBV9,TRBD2,CASSVLRLAGPNSYEQYF,TGTGCCAGCAGCGTTCTCAGACTAGCGGGGCCAAATTCCTACGAGCAGTACTTC
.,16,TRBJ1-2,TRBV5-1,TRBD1,CASSFGTGRVAVGYTF,TGCGCCAGCAGCTTTGGGACAGGGAGGGTCGCAGTAGGCTACACCTTC
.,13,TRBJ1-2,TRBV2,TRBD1,CATTQGLIYGYTF,TGTGCCACGACACAGGGGTTAATCTATGGCTACACCTTC
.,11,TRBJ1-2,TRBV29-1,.,CSALDFYGYTF,TGCAGCGCCCTGGACTTCTATGGCTACACCTTC
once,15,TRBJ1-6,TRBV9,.,CASSVGRQENSPLHF,TGTGCCAGCAGCGTAGGGAGACAGGAGAATTCACCCCTCCACTTT
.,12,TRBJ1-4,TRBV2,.,CASHRLNEKLFF,TGTGCCAGCCACAGATTGAATGAAAAACTGTTTTTT
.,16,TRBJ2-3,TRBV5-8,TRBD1,CASSLDGTGGLNTQYF,TGTGCCAGCAGCTTGGACGGGACAGGGGGCTTAAATACGCAGTATTTT
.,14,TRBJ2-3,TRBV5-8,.,CASSYGTPGDTQYF,TGTGCCAGCAGCTACGGGACTCCAGGGGATACGCAGTATTTT
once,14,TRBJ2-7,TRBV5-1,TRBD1,CASSSRTGTYEQYF,TGCGCCAGCAGCTCCAGGACAGGGACCTACGAGCAGTACTTC
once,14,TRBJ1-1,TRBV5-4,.,CASSPGVLNTEAFF,TGTGCCAGCAGCCCAGGGGTCCTGAACACTGAAGCTTTCTTT
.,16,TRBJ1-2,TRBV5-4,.,CASSLGADASTYGYTF,TGTGCCAGCAGCTTGGGCGCGGATGCGTCCACCTATGGCTACACCTTC
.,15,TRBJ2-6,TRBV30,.,CAWSVGPHGANVLTF,TGTGCCTGGAGCGTTGGGCCCCATGGGGCCAACGTCCTGACTTTC
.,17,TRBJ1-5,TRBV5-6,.,CASSSGGFGGRGQPQHF,TGTGCCAGCAGCTCCGGCGGTTTCGGGGGTCGGGGACAGCCCCAGCATTTT
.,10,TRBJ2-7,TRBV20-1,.,CSARSGEQYF,TGCAGTGCTAGATCGGGGGAGCAGTACTTC
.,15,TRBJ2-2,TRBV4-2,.,CASSPLERDTGELFF,TGTGCCAGCAGCCCCCTCGAACGGGACACCGGGGAGCTGTTTTTT
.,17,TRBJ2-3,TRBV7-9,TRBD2,CASSYPSGGAVVDTQYF,TGTGCCAGCAGCTACCCTAGCGGGGGGGCTGTGGTAGATACGCAGTATTTT
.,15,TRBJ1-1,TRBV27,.,CASSGISTGNTEAFF,TGTGCCAGCAGCGGGATTTCAACCGGGAACACTGAAGCTTTCTTT
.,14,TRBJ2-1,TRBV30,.,CAWSVWQGGNEQFF,TGTGCCTGGAGTGTCTGGCAAGGAGGCAATGAGCAGTTCTTC
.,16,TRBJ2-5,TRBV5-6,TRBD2,CASSSLAGELQETQYF,TGTGCCAGCAGCTCACTAGCGGGGGAGCTCCAAGAGACCCAGTACTTC
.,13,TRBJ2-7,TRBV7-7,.,CASSLDSSYEQYF,TGTGCTAGCAGCTTGGACAGCTCCTACGAGCAGTACTTC
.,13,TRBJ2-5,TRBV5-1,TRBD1,CASGTGDSETQYF,TGCGCCAGTGGGACAGGGGACAGCGAGACCCAGTACTTC
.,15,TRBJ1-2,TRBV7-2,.,CASSPEGWRERGYTF,TGTGCCAGCAGTCCAGAGGGGTGGAGGGAGAGGGGCTACACCTTC
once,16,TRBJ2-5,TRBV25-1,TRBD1,CASSDVGTGPQETQYF,TGTGCCAGCAGTGATGTTGGGACAGGGCCCCAAGAGACCCAGTACTTC
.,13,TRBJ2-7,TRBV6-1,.,CASSGQLSYEQYF,TGTGCCAGCAGTGGACAGCTATCCTACGAGCAGTACTTC
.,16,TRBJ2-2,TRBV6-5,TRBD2,CASSSGTTTNTGELFF,TGTGCCAGCAGTTCCGGGACTACGACGAACACCGGGGAGCTGTTTTTT
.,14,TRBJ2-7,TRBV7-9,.,CASSLQGSAYEQYF,TGTGCCAGCAGCTTACAGGGATCTGCCTACGAGCAGTACTTC
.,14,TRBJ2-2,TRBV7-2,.,CASSSQGRSGELFF,TGTGCCAGCAGCTCCCAGGGGCGATCAGGGGAGCTGTTTTTT
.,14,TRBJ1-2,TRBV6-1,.,CASSESQTVYGYTF,TGTGCCAGCAGTGAGAGTCAGACAGTCTATGGCTACACCTTC
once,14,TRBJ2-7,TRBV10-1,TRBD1,CASSEPRTGLEQYF,TGCGCCAGCAGTGAGCCAAGGACAGGCCTAGAGCAGTACTTC
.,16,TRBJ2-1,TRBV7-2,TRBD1,CASSLGRGLAYNEQFF,TGTGCCAGCAGCTTAGGAAGGGGGCTGGCCTACAATGAGCAGTTCTTC
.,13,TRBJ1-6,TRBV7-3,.,CASSRDIDSPLHF,TGTGCCAGCAGCCGGGACATTGATTCACCCCTCCACTTT